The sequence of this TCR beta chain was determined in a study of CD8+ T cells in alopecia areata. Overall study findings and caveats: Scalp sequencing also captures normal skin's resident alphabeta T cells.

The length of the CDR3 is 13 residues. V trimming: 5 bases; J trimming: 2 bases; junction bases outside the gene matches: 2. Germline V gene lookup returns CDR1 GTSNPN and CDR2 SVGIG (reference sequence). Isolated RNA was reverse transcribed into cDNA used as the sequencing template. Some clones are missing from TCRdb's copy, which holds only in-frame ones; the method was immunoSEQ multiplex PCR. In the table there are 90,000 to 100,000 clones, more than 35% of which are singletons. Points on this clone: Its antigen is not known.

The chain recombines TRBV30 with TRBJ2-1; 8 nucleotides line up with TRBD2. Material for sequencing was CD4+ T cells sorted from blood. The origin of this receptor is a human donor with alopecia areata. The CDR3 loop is CAWVAGPYNEQFF. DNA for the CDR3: TGTGCCTGGGTAGCGGGGCCCTACAATGAGCAGTTCTTC.